This TCR beta chain originates from a study of CD8 T cells in ankylosing spondylitis. Study-level results: Disease-linked clones had a CD8+ phenotype and relatively low frequency in peripheral blood. Blood from ankylosing spondylitis patients appeared to carry a characteristic roughly eight-variant TCR beta motif. Significant enrichment of disease-linked clones was reportedly seen in matched ankylosing spondylitis synovial fluid.

MiXCR, run by TCRdb on the 5' RACE reads, gives a single entry per CDR3 protein. The sample has under 250,000 distinct CDR3 sequences; 8% to 10% are singletons. The V gene's germline CDR1 is SEHNR and CDR2 FQNEAQ (reference sequence). The CDR3 totals 15 residues. V gave up 0 bases and J gave up 1 base, with 9 bases separating them. Turning to this clonotype: What it binds is not known.

The chain joins TRBV7-9 to TRBJ2-5; weak D call: TRBD2 (6 bases). Sample: blood, either unsorted or a sorted T cell fraction (not recorded which). This receptor was obtained from a female donor with ankylosing spondylitis or in good health (not recorded which). CDR3 sequence reads: CASSLAGTSQETQYF. As DNA, the CDR3 is TGTGCCAGCAGCTTAGCGGGGACTTCCCAAGAGACCCAGTACTTC.